The clone carrying this TCR beta chain was detected only a few times. Its antigen is undetermined. The sample originates from a study of regulatory T cells in long-lasting Graves disease. Time point defined: persistent/refractory GD, antithyroid drugs over 5 years with positive TRAb. Scientists built the TCR library using RNA that was extracted from PBMCs. Study observations and caveats: Clonotypes that were public and shared totalled around 2,700 in persistent patients versus roughly 1,000 in new patients. Newly diagnosed patients had higher TCR diversity than persistent Graves' patients did.

iRepertoire HTBI primers and Arm-PCR of CDR3 regions built TCR beta libraries. TCRdb re-analysed the multiplex PCR reads in MiXCR, keeping a single row per CDR3 protein. There are 400,000 to 500,000 distinct CDR3 sequences in the sample; approximately 23% occur only once, and under 15% lies in the top ten. The sequences come from peripheral blood mononuclear cells (PBMCs), collected when the disease was refractory, from a patient treated with antithyroid drugs. This clonotype was sampled from a female donor with Graves disease.

The CDR3, as DNA: TGTGCCAGCAGTTATTCCGCCACAGGGGGCGCGGCCTACGAGCAGTACTTC. It yields the protein CASSYSATGGAAYEQYF. The chain combines TRBV6-4 with TRBJ2-7; 9 bases align to TRBD1. Germline CDR1 and CDR2: MRHNA and SNTAGT. V lost 5 bases, J lost 2 bases, and 13 bases stayed unmatched. This CDR3 has 17 amino acids.